A selection of T cell receptor beta chains follows, all from one sample in a study of blood T cell repertoires in COVID-19. Measured with immunoSEQ multiplex PCR; TCRdb has only the in-frame clones, and not every one. The profile shows some 200,000 clones, around four fifths of them singletons. Sequencing input: peripheral blood. These TCRs come from a human donor with acute or convalescent COVID-19. The donor label of this sample is uncertain. Both conserved end residues are part of each CDR3. The D gene is left open where the match is weak. For some rows the clone size is stated as once, few or many, or as a class when expanded; others skip it.

TRBD2,TRBV19,TRBJ2-3,.,TGTGCCTCAGGGGGGACTAGCGGGAGTCAAGAATTGGGCACAGATACGCAGTATTTT,CASGGTSGSQELGTDTQYF
TRBD1,TRBV30,TRBJ2-7,.,TGTGCCTGGAGCGTCTGGGACAGGGTGAACGAGCAGTACTTC,CAWSVWDRVNEQYF
.,TRBV10-1,TRBJ2-7,few,TGCGCCAGCAGTGAGCCAGGTATGGGGGCGACCTTCTACGAGCAGTACTTC,CASSEPGMGATFYEQYF
.,TRBV14,TRBJ1-3,few,TGTGCCAGCAGCCCGACCACAGGGTCTGGAAACACCATATATTTT,CASSPTTGSGNTIYF
TRBD1,TRBV6-2/TRBV6-3,TRBJ1-5,.,TGTGCCAGCAGTAATAACAACAGGGGAGACCATCAGCCCCAGCATTTT,CASSNNNRGDHQPQHF
TRBD2,TRBV11-2,TRBJ2-5,once,TGTGCCAGCAGCTTAGTCTCGACTAGCGGGAGCTTACAAGAGACCCAGTACTTC,CASSLVSTSGSLQETQYF
.,TRBV5-8,TRBJ2-1,.,TGTGCCAGCAGCTACCGACAGGGCGCGGGGAATGAGCAGTTCTTC,CASSYRQGAGNEQFF
TRBD1,TRBV19,TRBJ2-1,.,TGTGCCAGTTGCCGGGGGGACAGGGGGGTGAATGAGCAGTTCTTC,CASCRGDRGVNEQFF
.,TRBV6-5,TRBJ1-4,.,TGTGCCAGCAAGGGGGGGGCGACTAATGAAAAACTGTTTTTT,CASKGGATNEKLFF
.,TRBV6-6,TRBJ2-7,.,TGTGCCAGCAGTTACCCCGGTTCCTACGAGCAGTACTTC,CASSYPGSYEQYF
.,TRBV7-2,TRBJ1-5,.,TGTGCCAGCAGCCCCCACGTGGGGGGGCGAAGCAATCAGCCCCAGCATTTT,CASSPHVGGRSNQPQHF
TRBD1,TRBV7-7,TRBJ2-3,.,TGTGCCAGCAGCCTTGGGACAGGCATCACAGATACGCAGTATTTT,CASSLGTGITDTQYF
TRBD1,TRBV5-1,TRBJ2-1,.,TGCGCCAGCAGCTTGGTAACAGGGGGCGCCTACAATGAGCAGTTCTTC,CASSLVTGGAYNEQFF
TRBD1,TRBV30,TRBJ2-5,.,TGTGCCTGGCGTACAGGGGGCGGGGAGACCCAGTACTTC,CAWRTGGGETQYF
TRBD2,TRBV5-1,TRBJ2-5,.,TGCGCCAGCAGCTTACTAGCGGGGGAGGATGGTGTGACCCAGTACTTC,CASSLLAGEDGVTQYF
.,TRBV7-2,TRBJ1-5,.,TGTGCCAGCAGCTTCAGACAGAATCAGCCCCAGCATTTT,CASSFRQNQPQHF
TRBD1,TRBV4-2,TRBJ1-4,.,TGTGCCAGCAGCCAAGACCAGGGGGCCCTAAATGAAAAACTGTTTTTT,CASSQDQGALNEKLFF
TRBD2,TRBV10-1,TRBJ2-5,.,TGCGCCAGCAGCCGCTGGGAGAAGCGGGAGGGCCGGGAGACCCAGTACTTC,CASSRWEKREGRETQYF